This is a list of T cell receptor beta chains from one sample in a study of spatial heterogeneity in lung cancer. One entry per CDR3 protein, called by TCRdb with MiXCR from the 5' RACE reads. The sample lists 40,000 or so distinct CDR3 sequences; 5.2% were seen once. The source was PBMCs, collected at surgery. Source of these receptors: a female donor with early-stage non-small cell lung cancer. Each CDR3 is given with its conserved first and last residue. The order of the fields is J gene, D gene, clone size, V gene, CDR3 DNA, CDR3 protein. A D gene is named only where the DNA matches it firmly. Clone sizes are given selectively: once, few, many, or a class where the clone is expanded.

j_gene: TRBJ2-3; d_gene: TRBD1; abundance: few; v_gene: TRBV20-1; CDR3nt: TGCAGTGCTACCCCCGGGACAGGCCGCACAGATACGCAGTATTTT; CDR3aa: CSATPGTGRTDTQYF
j_gene: TRBJ2-5; d_gene: TRBD2; abundance: NA; v_gene: TRBV7-7; CDR3nt: TGTGCTAGCGCCGGGACTATTCTAGGGACCCAGTACTTC; CDR3aa: CASAGTILGTQYF
j_gene: TRBJ1-5; d_gene: TRBD1; abundance: NA; v_gene: TRBV19; CDR3nt: TGTGCCAGTAGGGACAGGGGAGGCAATCAGCCCCAGCATTTT; CDR3aa: CASRDRGGNQPQHF
j_gene: TRBJ2-7; d_gene: NA; abundance: NA; v_gene: TRBV6-5; CDR3nt: TGTGCCAGCAGTTTGGGACCGCAGGTCTACGAGCAGTACTTC; CDR3aa: CASSLGPQVYEQYF
j_gene: TRBJ2-5; d_gene: NA; abundance: few; v_gene: TRBV28; CDR3nt: TGTGCCAGCAGTTTCCGTTTCAGGGACCAAGAGACCCAGTACTTC; CDR3aa: CASSFRFRDQETQYF
j_gene: TRBJ2-3; d_gene: TRBD1; abundance: NA; v_gene: TRBV5-1; CDR3nt: TGCGCCAGCAGCCCCAGACAGGGGGACCCAGATACGCAGTATTTT; CDR3aa: CASSPRQGDPDTQYF
j_gene: TRBJ2-3; d_gene: TRBD2; abundance: many; v_gene: TRBV20-1; CDR3nt: TGCAGTGCTCAGGAGCGGGGGAGCTTAGATACGCAGTATTTT; CDR3aa: CSAQERGSLDTQYF
j_gene: TRBJ2-5; d_gene: TRBD2; abundance: many; v_gene: TRBV5-1; CDR3nt: TGCGCCAGCAGCTCGACGGGGGGACGAGCGGAGACCCAGTACTTC; CDR3aa: CASSSTGGRAETQYF
j_gene: TRBJ1-4; d_gene: NA; abundance: many; v_gene: TRBV7-9; CDR3nt: TGTGCCAGCAGCCCCGGATTACGCCCCCATGCAACTAATGAAAAACTGTTTTTT; CDR3aa: CASSPGLRPHATNEKLFF
j_gene: TRBJ1-6; d_gene: NA; abundance: many; v_gene: TRBV5-1; CDR3nt: TGCGCCAGCAGCTTGGCTGGGGCCTTTAATTCACCCCTCCACTTT; CDR3aa: CASSLAGAFNSPLHF
j_gene: TRBJ1-4; d_gene: NA; abundance: many; v_gene: TRBV20-1; CDR3nt: TGCAGTGCTAGAGATCAAGGGGGTACAACTAATGAAAAACTGTTTTTT; CDR3aa: CSARDQGGTTNEKLFF
j_gene: TRBJ2-7; d_gene: NA; abundance: many; v_gene: TRBV5-1; CDR3nt: TGCGCCAGCAGCCTGACCGGAGGGGAGCAGTACTTC; CDR3aa: CASSLTGGEQYF
j_gene: TRBJ2-4; d_gene: NA; abundance: many; v_gene: TRBV30; CDR3nt: TGTGCCTGGAGTCCCCTTACGGGAGACATTCAGTACTTC; CDR3aa: CAWSPLTGDIQYF
j_gene: TRBJ1-1; d_gene: NA; abundance: many; v_gene: TRBV4-1; CDR3nt: TGCGCCAGCAGCCAAGATCAGTCGGTAGTCGCTTTCTTT; CDR3aa: CASSQDQSVVAFF
j_gene: TRBJ2-5; d_gene: NA; abundance: many; v_gene: TRBV12-5; CDR3nt: TGTGCTAGTGGTTTGGCCTCTGAAGAGACCCAGTACTTC; CDR3aa: CASGLASEETQYF
j_gene: TRBJ1-5; d_gene: NA; abundance: many; v_gene: TRBV29-1; CDR3nt: TGCAGCGTCGGAGATAGCAATCAGCCCCAGCATTTT; CDR3aa: CSVGDSNQPQHF